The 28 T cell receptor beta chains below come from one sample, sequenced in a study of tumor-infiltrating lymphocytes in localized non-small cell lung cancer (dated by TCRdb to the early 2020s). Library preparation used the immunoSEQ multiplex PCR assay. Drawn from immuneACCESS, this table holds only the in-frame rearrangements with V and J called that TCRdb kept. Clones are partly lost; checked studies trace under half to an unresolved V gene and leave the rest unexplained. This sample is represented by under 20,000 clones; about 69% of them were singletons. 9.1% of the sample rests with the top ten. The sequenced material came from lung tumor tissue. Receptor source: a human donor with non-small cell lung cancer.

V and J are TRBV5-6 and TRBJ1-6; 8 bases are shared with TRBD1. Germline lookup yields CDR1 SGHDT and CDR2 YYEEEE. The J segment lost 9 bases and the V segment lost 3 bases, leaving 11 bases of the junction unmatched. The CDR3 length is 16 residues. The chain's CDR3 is CASSWQTGDMGSPLHF. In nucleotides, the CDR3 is TGTGCCAGCAGCTGGCAGACAGGGGATATGGGTTCACCCCTCCACTTT.

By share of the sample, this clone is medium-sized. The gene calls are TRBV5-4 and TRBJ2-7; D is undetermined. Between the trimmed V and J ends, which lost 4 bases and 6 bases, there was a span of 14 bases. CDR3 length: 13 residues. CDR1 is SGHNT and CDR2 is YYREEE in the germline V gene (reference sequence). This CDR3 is CASSHVWALEQYF. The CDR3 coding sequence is TGTGCCAGCAGCCATGTTTGGGCTCTCGAGCAGTACTTC.

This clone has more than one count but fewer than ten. Written as DNA, the CDR3 is TGTGCCAGCAGCCTAATTAGACTCAATCAGCCCCAGCATTTT. Translated: CASSLIRLNQPQHF. The J gene is TRBJ1-5, the V gene TRBV2; D is unclear. Germline V gene sequence: CDR1 SNHLY, CDR2 FYNNEI. The CDR3 runs 14 residues. Trimming removed 6 bases at V and 3 bases at J, with 12 bases between. The variable domain in full, with the rest retrieved from reference TRBV2 and TRBJ1-5, is EPEVTQTPSHQVTQMGQEVILRCVPISNHLYFYWYRQILGQKVEFLVSFYNNEISEKSEIFDDQFSVERPDGSNFTLKIRSTKLEDSAMYFCASSLIRLNQPQHFGDGTRLSIL.

The DNA for the CDR3 is TGTGCCAGCAGCCCAACTTCCCGACAAGCGGCGAACACCGGGGAGCTGTTTTTT. Its translation is CASSPTSRQAANTGELFF. This sequence joins TRBV7-3 and TRBJ2-2; TRBD2 might be the D (5 bases). The CDR3 has 18 amino acids. The V gene's germline CDR1 is SGHTA and CDR2 FQGTGA. The V end lost 5 bases, the J end lost 0 bases, and 19 bases lay between the germline ends.

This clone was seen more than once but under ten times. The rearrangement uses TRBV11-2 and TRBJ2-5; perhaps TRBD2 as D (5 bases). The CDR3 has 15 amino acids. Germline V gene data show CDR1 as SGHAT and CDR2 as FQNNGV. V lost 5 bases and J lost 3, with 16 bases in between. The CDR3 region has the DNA TGTGCCAGCAGCCCCCTTGCGAGGGCGAAAGAGACCCAGTACTTC. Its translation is CASSPLARAKETQYF.

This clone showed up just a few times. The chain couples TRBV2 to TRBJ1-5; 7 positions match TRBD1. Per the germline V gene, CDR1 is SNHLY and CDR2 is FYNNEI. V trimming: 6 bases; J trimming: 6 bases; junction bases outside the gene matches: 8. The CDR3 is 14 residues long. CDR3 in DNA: TGTGCCAGCAGGGCGAAGACAGGGAGTCAGCCCCAGCATTTT. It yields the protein CASRAKTGSQPQHF.

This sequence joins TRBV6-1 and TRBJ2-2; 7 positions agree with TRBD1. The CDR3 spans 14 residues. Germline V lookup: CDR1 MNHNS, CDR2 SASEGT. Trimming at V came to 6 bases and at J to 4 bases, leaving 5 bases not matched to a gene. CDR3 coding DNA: TGTGCCAGCAGAGACAGGGATTTCACCGGGGAGCTGTTTTTT. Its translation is CASRDRDFTGELFF.

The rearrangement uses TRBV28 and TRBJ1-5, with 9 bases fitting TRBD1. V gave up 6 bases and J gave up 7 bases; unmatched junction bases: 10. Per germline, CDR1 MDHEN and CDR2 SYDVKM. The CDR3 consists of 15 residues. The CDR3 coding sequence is TGTGCCAGCAGAACCGGGACAGGGTCAGGGCAGCCCCAGCATTTT. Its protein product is CASRTGTGSGQPQHF.

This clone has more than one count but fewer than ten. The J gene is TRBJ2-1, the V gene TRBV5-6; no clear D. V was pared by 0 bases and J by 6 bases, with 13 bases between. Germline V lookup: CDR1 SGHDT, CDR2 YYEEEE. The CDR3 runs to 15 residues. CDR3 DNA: TGTGCCAGCAGCTTGGTTGGAGTCTCGGGCAATGAGCAGTTCTTC. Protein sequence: CASSLVGVSGNEQFF.

DNA for the CDR3: TGCGCCAGCAGCTTGCGCGGACAGGGGACCGGGGAGCTGTTTTTT. Translation: CASSLRGQGTGELFF. The J gene is TRBJ2-2, the V gene TRBV5-1; 9 bases fit TRBD1. The V and J ends lost 1 base and 5 bases, in that order; junction bases with no gene match: 3. This CDR3 is 15 amino acids long. CDR1 is SGHRS and CDR2 is YFSETQ in the germline V gene.

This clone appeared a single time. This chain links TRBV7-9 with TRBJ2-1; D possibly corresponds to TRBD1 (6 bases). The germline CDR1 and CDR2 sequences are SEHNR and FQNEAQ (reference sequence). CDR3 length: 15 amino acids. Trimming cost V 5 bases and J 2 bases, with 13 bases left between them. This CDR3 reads CASSPRGGPYNEQFF. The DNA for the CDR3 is TGTGCCAGCAGCCCACGAGGGGGTCCCTACAATGAGCAGTTCTTC.

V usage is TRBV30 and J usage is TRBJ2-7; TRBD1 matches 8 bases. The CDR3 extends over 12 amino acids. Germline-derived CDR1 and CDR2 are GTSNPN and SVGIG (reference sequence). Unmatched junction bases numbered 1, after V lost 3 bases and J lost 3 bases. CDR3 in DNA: TGTGCCTGGAGAGACAGGGGCTACGAGCAGTACTTC. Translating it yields CAWRDRGYEQYF.

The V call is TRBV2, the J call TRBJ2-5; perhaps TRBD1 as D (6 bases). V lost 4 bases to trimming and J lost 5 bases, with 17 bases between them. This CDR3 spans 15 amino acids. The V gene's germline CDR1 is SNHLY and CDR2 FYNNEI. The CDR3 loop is CASSAGVGNIETQYF. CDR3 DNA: TGTGCCAGCAGTGCAGGGGTGGGGAATATTGAGACCCAGTACTTC.

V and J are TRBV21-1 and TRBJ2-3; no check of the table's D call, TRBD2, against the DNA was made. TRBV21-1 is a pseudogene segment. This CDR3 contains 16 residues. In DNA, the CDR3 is TGTGCCAGCAGCAAAAGGACTAGCGGGACCGCAGATACGCAGTATTTT. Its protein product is CASSKRTSGTADTQYF.

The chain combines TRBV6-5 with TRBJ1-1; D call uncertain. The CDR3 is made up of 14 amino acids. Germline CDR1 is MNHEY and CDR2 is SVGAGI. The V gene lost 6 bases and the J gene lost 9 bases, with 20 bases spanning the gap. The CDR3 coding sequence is TGTGCCAGCAGGGAACAGTCAAGCGCCGGCAAAGCTTTCTTT. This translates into CASREQSSAGKAFF.

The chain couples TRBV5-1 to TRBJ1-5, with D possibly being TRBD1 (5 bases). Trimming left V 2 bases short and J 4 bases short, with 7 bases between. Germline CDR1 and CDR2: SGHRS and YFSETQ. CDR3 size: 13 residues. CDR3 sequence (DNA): TGCGCCAGCAGCTTCGAGGGGAATCAGCCCCAGCATTTT. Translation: CASSFEGNQPQHF.

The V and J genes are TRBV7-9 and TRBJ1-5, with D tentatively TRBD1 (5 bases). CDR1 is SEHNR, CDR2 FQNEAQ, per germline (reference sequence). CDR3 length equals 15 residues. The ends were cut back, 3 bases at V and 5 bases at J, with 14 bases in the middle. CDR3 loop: CASSFSAGMDQPQHF. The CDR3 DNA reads TGTGCCAGCAGCTTTTCCGCAGGGATGGATCAGCCCCAGCATTTT.

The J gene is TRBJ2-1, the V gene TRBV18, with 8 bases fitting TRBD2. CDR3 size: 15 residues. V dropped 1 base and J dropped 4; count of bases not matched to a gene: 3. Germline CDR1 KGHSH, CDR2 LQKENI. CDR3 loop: CASSPRGLVYNEQFF. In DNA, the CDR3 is TGTGCCAGCTCACCACGGGGACTAGTATACAATGAGCAGTTCTTC.

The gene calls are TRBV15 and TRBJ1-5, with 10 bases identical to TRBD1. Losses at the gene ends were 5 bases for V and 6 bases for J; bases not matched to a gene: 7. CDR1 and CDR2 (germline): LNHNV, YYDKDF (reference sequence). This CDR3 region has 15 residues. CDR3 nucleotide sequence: TGTGCCACCAGCTTGGGGACAGGGGATGGTCAGCCCCAGCATTTT. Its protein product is CATSLGTGDGQPQHF.

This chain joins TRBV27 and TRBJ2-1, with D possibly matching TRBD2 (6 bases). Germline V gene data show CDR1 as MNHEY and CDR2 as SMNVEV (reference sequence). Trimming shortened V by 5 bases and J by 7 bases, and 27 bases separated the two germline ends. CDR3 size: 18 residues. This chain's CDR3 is CASSPYGVGGYRGNEQFF. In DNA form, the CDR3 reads TGTGCCAGCAGTCCCTATGGGGTCGGGGGTTATCGAGGGAATGAGCAGTTCTTC.

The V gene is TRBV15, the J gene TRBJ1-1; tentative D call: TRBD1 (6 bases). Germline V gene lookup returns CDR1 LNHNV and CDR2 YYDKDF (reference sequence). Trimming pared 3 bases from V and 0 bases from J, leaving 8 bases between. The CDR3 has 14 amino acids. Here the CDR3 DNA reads TGTGCCACCAGCAGGACAGGCCTGAACACTGAAGCTTTCTTT. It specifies CATSRTGLNTEAFF.

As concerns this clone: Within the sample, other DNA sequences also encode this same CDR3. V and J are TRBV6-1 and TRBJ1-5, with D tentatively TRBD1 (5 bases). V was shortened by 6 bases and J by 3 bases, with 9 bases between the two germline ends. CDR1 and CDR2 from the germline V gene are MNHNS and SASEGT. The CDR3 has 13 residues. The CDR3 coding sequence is TGTGCCAGCAGACAGGTTAACAATCAGCCCCAGCATTTT. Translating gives CASRQVNNQPQHF.

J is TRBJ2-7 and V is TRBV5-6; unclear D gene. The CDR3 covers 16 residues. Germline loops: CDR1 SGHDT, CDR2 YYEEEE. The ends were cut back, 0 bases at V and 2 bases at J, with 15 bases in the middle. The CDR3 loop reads CASSLDGPTLTYEQYF. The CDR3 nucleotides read TGTGCCAGCAGCTTGGACGGACCGACGTTGACCTACGAGCAGTACTTC.

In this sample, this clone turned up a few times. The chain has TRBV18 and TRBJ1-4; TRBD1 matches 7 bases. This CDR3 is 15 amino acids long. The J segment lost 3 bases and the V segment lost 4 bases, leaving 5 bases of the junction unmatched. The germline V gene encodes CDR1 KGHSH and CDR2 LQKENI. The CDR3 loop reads CASSQTGVPNEKLFF. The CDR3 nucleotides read TGTGCCAGCTCACAAACAGGGGTACCTAATGAAAAACTGTTTTTT.

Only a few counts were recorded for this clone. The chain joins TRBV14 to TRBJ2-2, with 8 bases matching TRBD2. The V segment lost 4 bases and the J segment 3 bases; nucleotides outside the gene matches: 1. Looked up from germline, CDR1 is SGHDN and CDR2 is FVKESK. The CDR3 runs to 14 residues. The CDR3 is CASSRTSHTGELFF. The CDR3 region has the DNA TGTGCCAGCAGCCGGACTAGCCACACCGGGGAGCTGTTTTTT.

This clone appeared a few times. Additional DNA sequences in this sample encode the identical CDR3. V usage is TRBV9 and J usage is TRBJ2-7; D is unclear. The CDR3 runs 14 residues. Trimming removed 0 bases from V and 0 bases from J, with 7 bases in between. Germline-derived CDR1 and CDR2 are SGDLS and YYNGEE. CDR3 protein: CASSVGQSSYEQYF. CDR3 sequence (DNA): TGTGCCAGCAGCGTAGGGCAGAGCTCCTACGAGCAGTACTTC.

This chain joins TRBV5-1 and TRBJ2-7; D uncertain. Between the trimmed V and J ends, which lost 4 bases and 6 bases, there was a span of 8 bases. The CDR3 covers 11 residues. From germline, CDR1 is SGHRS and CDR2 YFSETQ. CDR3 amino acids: CASSGEGEQYF. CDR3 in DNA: TGCGCCAGCAGCGGGGAAGGCGAGCAGTACTTC.

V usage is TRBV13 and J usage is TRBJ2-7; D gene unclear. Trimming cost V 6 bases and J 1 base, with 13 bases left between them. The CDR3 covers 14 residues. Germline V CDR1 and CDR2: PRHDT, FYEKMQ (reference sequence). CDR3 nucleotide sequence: TGTGCCAGCAGTACCGTCGGGCCTTCCTACGAGCAGTACTTC. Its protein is CASSTVGPSYEQYF.